The clone carrying this TCR beta chain was detected a few times. The antigen remains unidentified. Individual cDNA molecules received unique molecular identifiers during library preparation. TCRdb called the 5' RACE reads again in MiXCR, with one record for every CDR3 protein. Here the sample spans tens of thousands of distinct CDR3 sequences, around an eighth being singletons. These data originate in a study of early T cells in non-severe SARS-CoV-2 infection. Findings and caveats of the study: Anti-spike CD8 specificities were favored by VDJdb matching, whose results missed private and CD4 specificities.

Germline V CDR1 and CDR2: MNHEY, SVGEGT. Trimming shortened V by 1 base and J by 7 bases, and 10 bases separated the two germline ends. CDR3 size: 14 residues. The chain combines TRBV6-2 or TRBV6-3 with TRBJ2-2; no clear D gene. The sequencing input was whole blood. The clonotype was recovered from an adult who was a healthcare worker with PCR-confirmed SARS-CoV-2 infection or an uninfected control (not recorded which). The CDR3 sequence: CASSYWGTVGELFF. Written as DNA, the CDR3 is TGTGCCAGCAGTTACTGGGGTACAGTCGGGGAGCTGTTTTTT.